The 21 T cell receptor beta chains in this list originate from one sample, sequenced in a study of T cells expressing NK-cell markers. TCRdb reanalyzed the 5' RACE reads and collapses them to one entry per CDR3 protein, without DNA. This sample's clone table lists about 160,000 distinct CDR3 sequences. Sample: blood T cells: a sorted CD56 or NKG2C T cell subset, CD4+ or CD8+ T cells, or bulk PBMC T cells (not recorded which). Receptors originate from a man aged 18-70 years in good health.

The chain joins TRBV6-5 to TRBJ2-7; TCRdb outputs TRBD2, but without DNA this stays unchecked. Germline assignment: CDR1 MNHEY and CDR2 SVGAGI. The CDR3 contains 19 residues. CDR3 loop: CASSYSGTSGGPTGYEQYF.

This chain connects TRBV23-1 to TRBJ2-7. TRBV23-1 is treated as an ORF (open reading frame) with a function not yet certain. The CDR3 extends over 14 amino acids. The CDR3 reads CASTSVDSSYEQYF.

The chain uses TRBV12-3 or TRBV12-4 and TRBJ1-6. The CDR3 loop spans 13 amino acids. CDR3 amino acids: CASSASLSSPLHF.

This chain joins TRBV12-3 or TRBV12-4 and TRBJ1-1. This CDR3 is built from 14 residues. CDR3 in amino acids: CASSFEGRNTEAFF.

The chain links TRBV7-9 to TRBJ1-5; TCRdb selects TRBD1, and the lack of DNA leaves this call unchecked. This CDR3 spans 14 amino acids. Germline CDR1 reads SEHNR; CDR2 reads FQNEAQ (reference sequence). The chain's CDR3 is CASSSDGGNQPQHF.

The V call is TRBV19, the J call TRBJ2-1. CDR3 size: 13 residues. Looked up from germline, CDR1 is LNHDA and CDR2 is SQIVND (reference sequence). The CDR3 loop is CASRLSPYNEQFF.

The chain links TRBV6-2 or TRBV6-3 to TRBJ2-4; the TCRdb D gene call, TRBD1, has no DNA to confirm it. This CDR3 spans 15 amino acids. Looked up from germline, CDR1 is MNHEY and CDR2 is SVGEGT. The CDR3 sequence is CASSSPDRAKNIQYF.

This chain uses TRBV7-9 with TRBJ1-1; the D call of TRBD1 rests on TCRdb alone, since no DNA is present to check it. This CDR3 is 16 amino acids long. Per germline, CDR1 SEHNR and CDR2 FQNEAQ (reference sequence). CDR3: CASSSLPGQTNTEAFF.

The CDR3 loop reads CASSIVLGGNEQFF. The chain joins TRBV19 to TRBJ2-1; checking the TCRdb D call of TRBD1 is not possible without DNA. Germline V gene lookup returns CDR1 LNHDA and CDR2 SQIVND (reference sequence). CDR3 length equals 14 residues.

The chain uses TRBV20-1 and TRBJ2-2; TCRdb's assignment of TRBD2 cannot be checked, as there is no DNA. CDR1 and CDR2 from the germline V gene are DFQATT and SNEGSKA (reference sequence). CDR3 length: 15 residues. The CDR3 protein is CSARRLAGDTGELFF.

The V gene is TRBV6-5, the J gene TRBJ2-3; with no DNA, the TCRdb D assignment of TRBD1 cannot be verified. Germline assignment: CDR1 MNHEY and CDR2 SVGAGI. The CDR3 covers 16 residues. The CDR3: CASSYSEGAQTDTQYF.

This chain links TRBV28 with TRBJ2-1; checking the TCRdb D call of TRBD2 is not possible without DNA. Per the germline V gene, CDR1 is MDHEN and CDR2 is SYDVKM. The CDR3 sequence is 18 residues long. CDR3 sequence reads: CASSFSLIVAGEYNEQFF.

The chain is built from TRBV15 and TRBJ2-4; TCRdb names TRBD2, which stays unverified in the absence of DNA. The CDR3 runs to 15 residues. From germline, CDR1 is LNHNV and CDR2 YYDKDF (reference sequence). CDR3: CATSRGSGGADIQYF.

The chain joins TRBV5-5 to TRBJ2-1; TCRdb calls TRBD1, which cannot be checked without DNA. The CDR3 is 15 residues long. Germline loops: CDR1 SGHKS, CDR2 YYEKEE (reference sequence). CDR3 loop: CASSLDIGTGNEQFF. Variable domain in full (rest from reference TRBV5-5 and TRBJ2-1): DAGVTQSPTHLIKTRGQQVTLRCSPISGHKSVSWYQQVLGQGPQFIFQYYEKEERGRGNFPDRFSARQFPNYSSELNVNALLLGDSALYLCASSLDIGTGNEQFFGPGTRLTVL.

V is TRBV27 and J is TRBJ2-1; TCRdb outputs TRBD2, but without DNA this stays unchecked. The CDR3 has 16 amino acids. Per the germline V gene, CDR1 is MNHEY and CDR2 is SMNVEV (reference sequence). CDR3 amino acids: CASSLSQGSSYNEQFF.

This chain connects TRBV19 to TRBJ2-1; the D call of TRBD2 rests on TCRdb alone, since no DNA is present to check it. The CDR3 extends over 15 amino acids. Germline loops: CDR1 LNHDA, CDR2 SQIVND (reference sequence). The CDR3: CASSARTSGDDEQFF.

The CDR3 is CASSPQKTSSPDTQYF. The rearrangement joins TRBV13 to TRBJ2-3; TCRdb names TRBD2, which stays unverified in the absence of DNA. From germline, CDR1 is PRHDT and CDR2 FYEKMQ (reference sequence). This CDR3 spans 16 amino acids.

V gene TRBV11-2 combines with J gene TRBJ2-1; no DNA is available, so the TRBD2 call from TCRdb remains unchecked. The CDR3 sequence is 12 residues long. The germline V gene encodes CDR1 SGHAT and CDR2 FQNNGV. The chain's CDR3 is CASSRDSGEQFF.

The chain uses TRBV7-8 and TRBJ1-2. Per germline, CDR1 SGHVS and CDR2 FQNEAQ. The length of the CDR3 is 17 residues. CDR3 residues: CASSYRPYDTANYGYTF.

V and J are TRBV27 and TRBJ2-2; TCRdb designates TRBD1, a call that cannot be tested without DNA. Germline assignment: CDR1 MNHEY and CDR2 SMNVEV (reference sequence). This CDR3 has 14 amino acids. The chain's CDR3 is CASGTGVDTGELFF.

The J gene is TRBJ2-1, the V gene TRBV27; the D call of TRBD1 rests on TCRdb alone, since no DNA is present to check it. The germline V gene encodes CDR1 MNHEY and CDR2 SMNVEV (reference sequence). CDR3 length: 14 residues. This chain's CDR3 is CASSSTTGYNEQFF.